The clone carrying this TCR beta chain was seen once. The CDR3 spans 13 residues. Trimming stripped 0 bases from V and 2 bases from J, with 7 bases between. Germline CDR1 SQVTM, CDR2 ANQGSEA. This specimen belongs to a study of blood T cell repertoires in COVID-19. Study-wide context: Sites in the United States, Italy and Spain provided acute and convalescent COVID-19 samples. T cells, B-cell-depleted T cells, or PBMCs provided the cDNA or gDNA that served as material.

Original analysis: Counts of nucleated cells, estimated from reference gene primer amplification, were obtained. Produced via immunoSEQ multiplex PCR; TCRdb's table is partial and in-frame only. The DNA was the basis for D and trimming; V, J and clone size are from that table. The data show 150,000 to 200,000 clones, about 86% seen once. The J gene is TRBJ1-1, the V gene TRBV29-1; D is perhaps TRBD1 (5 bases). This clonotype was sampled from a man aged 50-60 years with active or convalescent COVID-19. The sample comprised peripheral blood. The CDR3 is CSVEDGQNTEAFF. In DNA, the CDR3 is TGCAGCGTTGAAGATGGACAAAACACTGAAGCTTTCTTT.